This is a list of T cell receptor beta chains from one sample in a study of siplizumab effects on memory and regulatory T cells. Sequencing used immunoSEQ multiplex PCR; TCRdb keeps in-frame clones, though not all of them. This repertoire shows roughly 82,000 clones, roughly 87% found once; its top ten account for around 1.6%. The sequenced sample was Tregs sorted from blood. The source of these receptors is a human donor in good health. Each CDR3 is given with its conserved first and last residue. Each record gives: D gene, clone size, V gene, J gene, CDR3 protein, CDR3 DNA. D genes are given only for firm matches. A row's size may be missing; if present it is once, few, many or a size class.

d_gene: NA; abundance: NA; v_gene: TRBV7-9; j_gene: TRBJ2-2; CDR3aa: CASSHRLTGELFF; CDR3nt: TGTGCCAGCAGCCACAGGCTCACCGGGGAGCTGTTTTTT
d_gene: TRBD1; abundance: NA; v_gene: TRBV5-1; j_gene: TRBJ1-5; CDR3aa: CASSLLGGAGNQPQHF; CDR3nt: TGCGCCAGCAGCTTGTTAGGGGGCGCTGGCAATCAGCCCCAGCATTTT
d_gene: NA; abundance: once; v_gene: TRBV12-5; j_gene: TRBJ2-5; CDR3aa: CASGLVHGGGETQYF; CDR3nt: TGTGCTAGTGGTTTGGTACACGGGGGAGGCGAGACCCAGTACTTC
d_gene: TRBD1; abundance: NA; v_gene: TRBV7-9; j_gene: TRBJ2-5; CDR3aa: CASSLHRGETQYF; CDR3nt: TGTGCCAGCAGCTTACACAGGGGGGAGACCCAGTACTTC
d_gene: NA; abundance: NA; v_gene: TRBV7-3; j_gene: TRBJ1-6; CDR3aa: CASSRQGNSPLHF; CDR3nt: TGTGCCAGCAGCCGGCAGGGAAATTCACCCCTCCACTTT
d_gene: TRBD1; abundance: NA; v_gene: TRBV9; j_gene: TRBJ1-2; CDR3aa: CASSIKDRGGGYTF; CDR3nt: TGTGCCAGCAGCATTAAGGACAGGGGAGGAGGCTACACCTTC
d_gene: NA; abundance: NA; v_gene: TRBV5-4; j_gene: TRBJ2-1; CDR3aa: CASSLASPNEQFF; CDR3nt: TGTGCCAGCAGCTTGGCTAGTCCCAATGAGCAGTTCTTC
d_gene: NA; abundance: few; v_gene: TRBV7-3; j_gene: TRBJ1-6; CDR3aa: CASSSSPNSPLHF; CDR3nt: TGTGCCAGCAGCTCTAGTCCAAATTCACCCCTCCACTTT
d_gene: NA; abundance: NA; v_gene: TRBV27; j_gene: TRBJ2-4; CDR3aa: CASSSGGGGDIQYF; CDR3nt: TGTGCCAGCAGTTCGGGTGGGGGCGGGGACATTCAGTACTTC
d_gene: NA; abundance: NA; v_gene: TRBV4-2; j_gene: TRBJ1-4; CDR3aa: CASSQEAKLFF; CDR3nt: TGTGCCAGCAGCCAAGAAGCAAAACTGTTTTTT
d_gene: NA; abundance: NA; v_gene: TRBV11-3; j_gene: TRBJ2-1; CDR3aa: CASSQRGSEQFF; CDR3nt: TGTGCCAGCAGCCAGCGAGGCTCCGAGCAGTTCTTC
d_gene: NA; abundance: NA; v_gene: TRBV5-1; j_gene: TRBJ2-3; CDR3aa: CASSRGLAASTDTQYF; CDR3nt: TGCGCCAGCAGCCGGGGACTGGCTGCTAGCACAGATACGCAGTATTTT
d_gene: TRBD2; abundance: NA; v_gene: TRBV28; j_gene: TRBJ2-7; CDR3aa: CASSVSGGSYEQYF; CDR3nt: TGTGCCAGCAGTGTAAGCGGGGGCTCCTACGAGCAGTACTTC
d_gene: NA; abundance: NA; v_gene: TRBV19; j_gene: TRBJ1-3; CDR3aa: CASIPKGRVTDTIYF; CDR3nt: TGTGCCAGTATCCCGAAGGGACGAGTTACCGACACCATATATTTT
d_gene: TRBD2; abundance: NA; v_gene: TRBV6-1; j_gene: TRBJ2-3; CDR3aa: CASSEARLAGDTDTQYF; CDR3nt: TGTGCCAGCAGTGAAGCACGACTAGCGGGGGATACAGATACGCAGTATTTT
d_gene: NA; abundance: NA; v_gene: TRBV6-5; j_gene: TRBJ1-2; CDR3aa: CASSSTTVSYGYTF; CDR3nt: TGTGCCAGCAGTTCCACGACAGTCTCGTATGGCTACACCTTC
d_gene: TRBD1; abundance: NA; v_gene: TRBV5-1; j_gene: TRBJ2-3; CDR3aa: CASSLGQGSAQYF; CDR3nt: TGCGCCAGCAGCTTGGGACAGGGGAGCGCGCAGTATTTT
d_gene: NA; abundance: NA; v_gene: TRBV27; j_gene: TRBJ1-2; CDR3aa: CASSIRGIPTGIDYGYTF; CDR3nt: TGTGCCAGCAGTATTCGGGGAATTCCAACGGGCATTGACTATGGCTACACCTTC
d_gene: NA; abundance: NA; v_gene: TRBV6-5; j_gene: TRBJ1-3; CDR3aa: CASRLGGTGNTIYF; CDR3nt: TGTGCCAGCAGGTTAGGGGGGACCGGAAACACCATATATTTT
d_gene: NA; abundance: NA; v_gene: TRBV5-4; j_gene: TRBJ2-2; CDR3aa: CASSLGNTGELFF; CDR3nt: TGTGCCAGCAGCTTGGGGAACACCGGGGAGCTGTTTTTT